The rows below give T cell receptor beta chains drawn from one sample of a study of blood T cell repertoires in COVID-19. The data were produced by immunoSEQ multiplex PCR, yet TCRdb's version contains in-frame clones alone and is incomplete. This sample carries a few hundred thousand clones, over 65% of them seen once, and the ten largest clones take 3% to 3.5%. Sequencing input: peripheral blood. These receptors originate from a woman of 80 years or more with acute or convalescent COVID-19. Both conserved end residues are part of each CDR3. Only part of the rows carry a size: once, few, many, or a class if the clone is expanded.

clone size	V gene	J gene	CDR3 protein
NA	TRBV30	TRBJ2-1	CAWSEASSDVNEQFF
few	TRBV5-1	TRBJ1-1	CASSLDKNTEAFF
NA	TRBV5-6	TRBJ1-2	CASSLVGRGFTNYGYTF
few	TRBV5-6	TRBJ2-3	CASSGRDTQYF
NA	TRBV2	TRBJ2-1	CASSEGTLAGDNEQFF
NA	TRBV29-1	TRBJ2-7	CSVGKSSYEQYF
NA	TRBV5-1	TRBJ1-5	CASSPIGGGNQPQHF
NA	TRBV25-1	TRBJ1-5	CASSDPSSNQPQHF
NA	TRBV10-3	TRBJ2-2	CAISRDRQNTGELFF
NA	TRBV5-4	TRBJ2-1	CASSLGLAGDEQFF
few	TRBV10-3	TRBJ2-1	CAISEASDNEQFF
few	TRBV19	TRBJ2-5	CASSLRAGTSAQETQYF
few	TRBV6-5	TRBJ1-1	CASRHFRGTEAFF
few	TRBV10-3	TRBJ2-1	CAISQQGLSSYNEQFF
NA	TRBV6-6	TRBJ2-5	CASSAPGMEETQYF
NA	TRBV2	TRBJ2-2	CASSGGTNTGELFF
NA	TRBV30	TRBJ1-1	CAWSVQVGTEAFF
NA	TRBV7-9	TRBJ1-1	CASTTGARNTEAFF
NA	TRBV18	TRBJ1-4	CASSPGTNEKLFF
NA	TRBV19	TRBJ2-3	CASREGLAEDTQYF
NA	TRBV12-3/TRBV12-4	TRBJ1-1	CASRIGQGTEAFF
NA	TRBV3-1/TRBV3-2	TRBJ1-2	CASSQRLGGSYGYTF
few	TRBV27	TRBJ1-2	CASRLTGGVGGGYTF
NA	TRBV19	TRBJ1-4	CASTDDSRNEKLFF
NA	TRBV3-1/TRBV3-2	TRBJ1-2	CASSGIGQLYGYTF
once	TRBV5-1	TRBJ2-1	CASRGLAYNEQFF
NA	TRBV30	TRBJ2-3	CAWSSLTSGRPGNTDTQYF
NA	TRBV14	TRBJ1-2	CASRKQGVIGGYTF
NA	TRBV20-1	TRBJ1-5	CSASDPIPSNQPQHF
few	TRBV7-8	TRBJ2-2	CASSRLAGNTGELFF
NA	TRBV5-1	TRBJ1-5	CASSLGTGGSNQPQHF
NA	TRBV19	TRBJ2-7	CASSIVRASRQQYF
NA	TRBV6-5	TRBJ1-6	CASRFDLSGSSPLHF
NA	TRBV18	TRBJ1-1	CASSRAHPGDTEAFF
NA	TRBV28	TRBJ2-1	CASSLVSPYNEQFF
NA	TRBV9	TRBJ1-5	CASSPRQGFGQPQHF
NA	TRBV18	TRBJ2-5	CASSPLVGIAGGPGETQYF
NA	TRBV11-3	TRBJ2-1	CASSSTGTSYNEQFF
NA	TRBV5-1	TRBJ2-7	CASRLSAAGYEQYF
few	TRBV4-2	TRBJ2-1	CASSQPSGLAGGRVNEQFF
once	TRBV6-1	TRBJ1-5	CASSDSQIQPQHF
few	TRBV7-2	TRBJ2-3	CASRGAGGRGSDTQYF
NA	TRBV19	TRBJ1-1	CASSMMGAGHRRNTEAFF
NA	TRBV30	TRBJ2-1	CAWSRGERREKFF
NA	TRBV27	TRBJ2-1	CASSSSTPLATSYNEQFF
NA	TRBV18	TRBJ2-2	CASSNSGDTGELFF
NA	TRBV5-1	TRBJ2-7	CASSGKPGLAGGPGEQYF